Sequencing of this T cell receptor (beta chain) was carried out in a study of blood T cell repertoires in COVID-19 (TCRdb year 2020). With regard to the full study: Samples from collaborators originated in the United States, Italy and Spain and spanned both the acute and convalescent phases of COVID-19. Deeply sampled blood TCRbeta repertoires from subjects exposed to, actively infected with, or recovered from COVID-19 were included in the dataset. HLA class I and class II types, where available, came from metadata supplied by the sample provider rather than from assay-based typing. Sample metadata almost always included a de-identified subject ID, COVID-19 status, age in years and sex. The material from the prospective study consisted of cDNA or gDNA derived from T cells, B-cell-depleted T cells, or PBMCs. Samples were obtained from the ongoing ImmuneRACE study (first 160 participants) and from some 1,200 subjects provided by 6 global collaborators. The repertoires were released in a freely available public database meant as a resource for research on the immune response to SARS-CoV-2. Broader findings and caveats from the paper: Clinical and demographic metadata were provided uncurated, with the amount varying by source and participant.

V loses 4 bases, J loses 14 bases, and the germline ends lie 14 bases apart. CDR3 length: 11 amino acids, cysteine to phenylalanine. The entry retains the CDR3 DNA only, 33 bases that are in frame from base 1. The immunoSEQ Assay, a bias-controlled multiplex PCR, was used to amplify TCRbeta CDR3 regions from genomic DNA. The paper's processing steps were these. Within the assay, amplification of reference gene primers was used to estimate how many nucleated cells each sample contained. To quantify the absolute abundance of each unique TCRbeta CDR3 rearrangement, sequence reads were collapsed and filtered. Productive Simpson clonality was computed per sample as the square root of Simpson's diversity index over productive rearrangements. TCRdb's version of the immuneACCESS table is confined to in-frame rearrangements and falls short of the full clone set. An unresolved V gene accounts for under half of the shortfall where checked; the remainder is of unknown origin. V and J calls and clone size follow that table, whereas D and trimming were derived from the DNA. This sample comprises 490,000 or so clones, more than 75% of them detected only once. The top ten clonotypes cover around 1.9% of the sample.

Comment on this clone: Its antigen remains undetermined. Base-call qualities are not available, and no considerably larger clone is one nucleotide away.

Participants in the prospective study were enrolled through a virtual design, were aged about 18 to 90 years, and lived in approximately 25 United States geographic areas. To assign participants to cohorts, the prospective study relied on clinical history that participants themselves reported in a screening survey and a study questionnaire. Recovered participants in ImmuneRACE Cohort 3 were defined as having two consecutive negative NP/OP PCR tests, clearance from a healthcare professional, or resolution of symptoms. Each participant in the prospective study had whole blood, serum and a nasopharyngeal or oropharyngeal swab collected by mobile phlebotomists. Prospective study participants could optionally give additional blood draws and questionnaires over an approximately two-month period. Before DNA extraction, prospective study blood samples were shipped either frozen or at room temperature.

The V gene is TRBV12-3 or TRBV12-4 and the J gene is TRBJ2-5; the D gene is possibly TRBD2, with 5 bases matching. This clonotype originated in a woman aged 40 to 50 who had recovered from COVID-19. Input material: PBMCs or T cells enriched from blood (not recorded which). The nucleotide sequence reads TGTGCCAGCAGTTCGGGAACGGGAACCTACTTC. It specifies CASSSGTGTYF.